The 18 T cell receptor beta chains reported below all come from one sample, sequenced in a study of vaccination and CD4 T cells after COVID-19. Treatment of the sample: roughly nine-day PBMC culture with coronavirus spike peptide pools or control peptides (ViraFEST assay). The antigens these receptors bind are not known. The Oncomine TCR Beta short-read assay generated sequence data from the DNA of cultured CD4+ T cells. TCRdb recomputed calls from the PCR reads with MiXCR, one row per CDR3 protein. Altogether about 20,000 distinct CDR3 sequences are present, 35% to 40% being singletons, with the ten largest covering approximately 17%. Sample: CD4+ T cells from blood, cultured in vitro, taken before SARS-CoV-2 vaccination. These TCRs come from a human donor who received a COVID-19 vaccine.

The gene calls are TRBV4-1 and TRBJ1-5; D might be TRBD1 (5 bases). The length of the CDR3 is 13 residues. Germline V gene data show CDR1 as MGHRA and CDR2 as YSYEKL. Trimming took 0 bases from V and 5 from J, leaving 5 bases between them. For the CDR3, the DNA is TGCGCCAGCAGCCAAGACAGGGATCAGCCCCAGCATTTT. It yields the protein CASSQDRDQPQHF.

This clonotype was found a few times. This CDR3 reads CATSRRDNYNSPLHF. The CDR3 DNA reads TGTGCCACCAGCAGACGGGACAACTATAATTCACCCCTCCACTTT. The rearrangement links TRBV15 to TRBJ1-6, with D possibly being TRBD1 (6 bases). V dropped 2 bases and J dropped 3 bases, with 8 bases sitting between them. CDR3 size: 15 residues. Germline V gene sequence: CDR1 LNHNV, CDR2 YYDKDF (reference sequence).

This clonotype was seen only a few times. The chain combines TRBV7-2 with TRBJ1-3; a possible D gene is TRBD1 (5 bases). With 3 bases removed from V and 2 bases from J, the gap between germline ends came to 11 bases. This CDR3 has 15 residues. The V gene's germline CDR1 is SGHTA and CDR2 FQGNSA. CDR3 nucleotide sequence: TGTGCCAGCAGCTTGCAGGGTCAAACTGGAAACACCATATATTTT. Translated, it gives CASSLQGQTGNTIYF.

The J gene is TRBJ1-2, the V gene TRBV2; D perhaps matches TRBD1 (5 bases). From germline, CDR1 is SNHLY and CDR2 FYNNEI. The CDR3 loop spans 12 amino acids. Trimming took 6 bases from V and 8 from J, leaving 13 bases between them. The CDR3 spells CASRDRRQGYTF. The CDR3 bases are TGTGCCAGCAGGGACCGCCGACAGGGCTACACCTTC.

This chain connects TRBV6-5 to TRBJ1-1; possible D gene TRBD1, 6 bases. The V and J ends lost 0 bases and 4 bases respectively, with 15 bases between them. Germline V gene sequence: CDR1 MNHEY, CDR2 SVGAGI. The CDR3 covers 16 residues. DNA of the CDR3: TGTGCCAGCAGTTACTCGCGGCCCGGAGGGGGCACTGAAGCTTTCTTT. The encoded protein is CASSYSRPGGGTEAFF.

The chain links TRBV6-2 or TRBV6-3 to TRBJ1-6; TRBD1 matches 7 bases. This CDR3 has 16 residues. V dropped 3 bases and J dropped 8; count of bases not matched to a gene: 10. Germline loops: CDR1 MNHEY, CDR2 SVGEGT. DNA of the CDR3: TGTGCCAGCAGTTATCCCCTGCAGGGGGTGGATTCACCCCTCCACTTT. It yields the protein CASSYPLQGVDSPLHF.

This chain uses TRBV5-1 with TRBJ1-2; 7 bases line up with TRBD1. Germline V gives CDR1 SGHRS, CDR2 YFSETQ. The V gene end was trimmed by 2 bases and the J gene end by 2 bases; junction bases not matched to a gene: 3. The CDR3 has 14 amino acids. DNA for the CDR3: TGCGCCAGCAGCTTCGACAGGGTAAACTATGGCTACACCTTC. It codes for CASSFDRVNYGYTF.

This clonotype has just a few counts. The V call is TRBV27, the J call TRBJ2-7, with TRBD2 as a possible D gene (6 bases). CDR3 length equals 16 residues. V lost 0 bases, J lost 2 bases, and 14 bases lay in between. Germline CDR1 is MNHEY and CDR2 is SMNVEV (reference sequence). This CDR3 reads CASSLSYTGLPYEQYF. CDR3 coding DNA: TGTGCCAGCAGTTTATCTTACACGGGACTCCCCTACGAGCAGTACTTC.

The table lists this clonotype with a few counts. The chain has TRBV20-1 and TRBJ2-5; D gene unclear. V was pared by 0 bases and J by 5 bases, with 13 bases between. This CDR3 comprises 14 residues. Germline V lookup: CDR1 DFQATT, CDR2 SNEGSKA (reference sequence). CDR3: CSAREVGRGETQYF. The CDR3 nucleotides are TGCAGTGCTAGAGAGGTGGGCCGTGGGGAGACCCAGTACTTC.

The chain uses TRBV5-4 and TRBJ2-7; 8 bases match TRBD2. Per germline, CDR1 SGHNT and CDR2 YYREEE (reference sequence). J lost 3 bases, V lost 3 bases, and 20 bases had no gene match. This CDR3 spans 19 amino acids. CDR3 coding DNA: TGTGCCAGCAGCTCCTCTCCGTCGGGGGGGGCGCGTCTCTACTACGAGCAGTACTTC. This encodes CASSSSPSGGARLYYEQYF.

The gene calls are TRBV2 and TRBJ1-2; 7 positions match TRBD1. CDR1 SNHLY and CDR2 FYNNEI come from the germline V gene. The CDR3 has 17 residues. J was trimmed by 0 bases and V by 6 bases; bases with no gene match: 13. The CDR3 nucleotides are TGTGCCAGCAGCAATCCGGGACAGAGACCCGCTAACTATGGCTACACCTTC. Translating gives CASSNPGQRPANYGYTF.

This clonotype was seen just once. V and J are TRBV5-1 and TRBJ2-5; the match to TRBD2 covers 11 bases. The CDR3 consists of 16 residues. V was clipped by 0 bases and J by 4 bases; unmatched bases: 5. Germline V lookup: CDR1 SGHRS, CDR2 YFSETQ. The CDR3 loop is CASSLGASGGPETQYF. The CDR3 nucleotides are TGCGCCAGCAGCTTGGGAGCTAGCGGGGGGCCAGAGACCCAGTACTTC.

This chain connects TRBV25-1 to TRBJ1-1; D unresolved. CDR3 length: 12 amino acids. Germline assignment: CDR1 MGHDK and CDR2 SYGVNS. V gave up 5 bases and J gave up 4 bases, with 8 bases separating them. The CDR3 nucleotides read TGTGCCAGCAGTCGGAGCAGCACTGAAGCTTTCTTT. Residues: CASSRSSTEAFF.

The V call is TRBV30, the J call TRBJ1-6; 8 bases agree with TRBD1. The junction had 5 bases not matched to a gene; V was cut back by 4 bases and J by 6 bases. Germline CDR1 is GTSNPN and CDR2 is SVGIG (reference sequence). The CDR3 consists of 14 residues. The CDR3 coding sequence is TGTGCCTGGATGCAGGGGGCGCCTAATTCACCCCTCCACTTT. It translates to CAWMQGAPNSPLHF.

The chain uses TRBV6-1 and TRBJ2-2; 8 bases are shared with TRBD1. The CDR3 totals 16 residues. The germline gives CDR1 MNHNS, CDR2 SASEGT. The trim removed 5 bases at V and 5 bases at J, leaving 10 bases unmatched. CDR3 coding DNA: TGTGCCAGCAGTCAAGGGACAGGTACAAGGACCGGGGAGCTGTTTTTT. Translating it yields CASSQGTGTRTGELFF.

This clonotype was observed a handful of times. The CDR3 DNA is TGTGCCAGCAGCAGCAGGCAGCGGAAACTGTTTTTT. It is translated as CASSSRQRKLFF. V and J are TRBV21-1 and TRBJ1-4. TRBV21-1 has pseudogene status. The CDR3 contains 12 residues.

This sequence joins TRBV24-1 and TRBJ1-5; D unclear. Trimming cost V 7 bases and J 7 bases, with 16 bases left between them. The CDR3 totals 14 residues. The germline V gene encodes CDR1 KGHDR and CDR2 SFDVKD. In DNA, the CDR3 is TGTGCCACCAGAAATCTAGGTACTTACCAGCCCCAGCATTTT. This translates into CATRNLGTYQPQHF.

In this sample, this clonotype turned up a few times. The rearrangement joins TRBV20-1 to TRBJ2-7; maybe TRBD2 (7 bases). Trimming removed 6 bases from V and 5 bases from J, with 23 bases in between. The CDR3 consists of 15 residues. The germline CDR1 and CDR2 sequences are DFQATT and SNEGSKA (reference sequence). The CDR3 region has the DNA TGCAGTGCCAGGAGGGGGGGATACAACCGTAACGAGCAGTACTTC. It is translated as CSARRGGYNRNEQYF.